This T cell receptor beta chain was found in a study of blood T cell repertoires in COVID-19. The CDR3 has 12 residues. Germline CDR1 is SSHAT and CDR2 is FNYEAQ (reference sequence). Under the authors' procedure: Researchers report that nucleated cell counts were estimated from reference gene primer amplification. TCRdb keeps only in-frame clones here, not all; method: immunoSEQ multiplex PCR. The V and J calls and clone size were taken over from that table, and D and trimming were inferred from the DNA. The data hold a few hundred thousand clones, with less than 85% observed a single time. As to this clone: An end of the junction does not agree with germline; a read error may underlie this.

V and J are TRBV7-7 and TRBJ2-5; the D is unclear. The sequenced sample was peripheral blood. The sequence was obtained from a woman aged 18-30 years with acute or convalescent COVID-19. CDR3 amino acids: CASSQDVETQYF. For the CDR3, the DNA is TGTGCTAGCAGCCAGGATGTGGAGACCCAGTACTTC. The complete variable domain, with remaining parts taken from reference TRBV7-7 and TRBJ2-5, reads GAGVSQSPRYKVTKRGQDVTLRCDPISSHATLYWYQQALGQGPEFLTYFNYEAQPDKSGLPSDRFSAERPEGSISTLTIQRTEQRDSAMYRCASSQDVETQYFGPGTRLLVL.